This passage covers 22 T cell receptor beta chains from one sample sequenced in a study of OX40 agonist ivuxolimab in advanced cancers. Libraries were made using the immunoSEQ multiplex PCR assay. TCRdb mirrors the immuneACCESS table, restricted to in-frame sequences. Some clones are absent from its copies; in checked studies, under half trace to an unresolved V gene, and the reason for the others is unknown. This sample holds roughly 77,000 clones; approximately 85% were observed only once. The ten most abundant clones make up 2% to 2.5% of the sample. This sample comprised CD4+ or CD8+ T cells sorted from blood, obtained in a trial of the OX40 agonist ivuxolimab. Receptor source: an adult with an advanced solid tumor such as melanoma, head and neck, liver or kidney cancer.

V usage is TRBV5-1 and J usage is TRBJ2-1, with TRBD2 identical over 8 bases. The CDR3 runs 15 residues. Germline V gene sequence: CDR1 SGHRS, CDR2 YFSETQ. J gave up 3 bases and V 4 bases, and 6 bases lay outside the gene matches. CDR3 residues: CASSTGLAVYNEQFF. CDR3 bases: TGCGCCAGCAGCACTGGACTAGCTGTCTACAATGAGCAGTTCTTC.

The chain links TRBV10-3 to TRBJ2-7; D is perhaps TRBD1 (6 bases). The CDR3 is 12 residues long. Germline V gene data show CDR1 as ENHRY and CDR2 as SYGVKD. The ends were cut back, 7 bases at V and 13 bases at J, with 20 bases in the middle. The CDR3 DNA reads TGTGCCATCACCCCCGGTGAGGGACAACCATACTTC. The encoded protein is CAITPGEGQPYF.

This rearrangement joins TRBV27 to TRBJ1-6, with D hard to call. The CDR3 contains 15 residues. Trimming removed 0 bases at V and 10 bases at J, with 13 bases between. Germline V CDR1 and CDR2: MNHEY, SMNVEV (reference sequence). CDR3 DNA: TGTGCCAGCAGTTTATCGGTTCACAGTAACTCACCCCTCCACTTT. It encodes CASSLSVHSNSPLHF.

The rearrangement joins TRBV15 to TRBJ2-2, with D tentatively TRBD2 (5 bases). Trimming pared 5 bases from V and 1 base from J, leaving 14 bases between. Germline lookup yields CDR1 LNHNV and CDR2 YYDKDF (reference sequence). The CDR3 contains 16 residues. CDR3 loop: CATSFRLPVNTGELFF. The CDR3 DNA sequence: TGTGCCACCAGCTTTCGACTACCCGTGAACACCGGGGAGCTGTTTTTT.

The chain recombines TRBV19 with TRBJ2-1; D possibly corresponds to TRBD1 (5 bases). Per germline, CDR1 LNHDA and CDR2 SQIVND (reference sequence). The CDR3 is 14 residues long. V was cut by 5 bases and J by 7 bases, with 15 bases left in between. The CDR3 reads CASSPNPGPNEQFF. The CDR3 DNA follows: TGTGCCAGTAGTCCCAATCCAGGGCCAAATGAGCAGTTCTTC.

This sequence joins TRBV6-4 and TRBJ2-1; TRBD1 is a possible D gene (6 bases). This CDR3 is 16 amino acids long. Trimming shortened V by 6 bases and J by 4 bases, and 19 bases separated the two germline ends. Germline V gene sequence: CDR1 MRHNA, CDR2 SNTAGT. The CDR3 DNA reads TGTGCCAGCAGCCCCGAGGGACATCTGGGGTACAATGAGCAGTTCTTC. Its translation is CASSPEGHLGYNEQFF.

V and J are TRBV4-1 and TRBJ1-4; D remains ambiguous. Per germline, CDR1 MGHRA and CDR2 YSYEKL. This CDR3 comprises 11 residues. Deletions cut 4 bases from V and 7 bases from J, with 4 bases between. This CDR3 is CASSRGEKLFF. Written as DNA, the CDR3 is TGCGCCAGCAGCCGAGGTGAAAAACTGTTTTTT.

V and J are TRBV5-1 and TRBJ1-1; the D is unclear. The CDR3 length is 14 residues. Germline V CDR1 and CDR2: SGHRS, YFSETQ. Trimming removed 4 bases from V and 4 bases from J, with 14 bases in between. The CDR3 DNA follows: TGCGCCAGCAGCGACACAGCGGGGAGCACTGAAGCTTTCTTT. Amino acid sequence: CASSDTAGSTEAFF.

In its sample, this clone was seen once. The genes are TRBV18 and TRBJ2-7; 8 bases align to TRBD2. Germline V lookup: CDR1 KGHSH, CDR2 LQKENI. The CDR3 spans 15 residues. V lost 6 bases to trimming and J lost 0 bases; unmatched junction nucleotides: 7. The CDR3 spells CASSRGGFGSYEQYF. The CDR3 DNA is TGTGCCAGCTCTCGGGGGGGGTTCGGCTCCTACGAGCAGTACTTC.

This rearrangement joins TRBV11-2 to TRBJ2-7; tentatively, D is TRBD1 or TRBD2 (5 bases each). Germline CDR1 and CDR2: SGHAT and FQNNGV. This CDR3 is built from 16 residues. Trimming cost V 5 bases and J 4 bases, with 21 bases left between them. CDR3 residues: CASSPTTGRDPYEQYF. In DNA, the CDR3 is TGTGCCAGCAGCCCCACCACGGGGCGAGACCCATACGAGCAGTACTTC.

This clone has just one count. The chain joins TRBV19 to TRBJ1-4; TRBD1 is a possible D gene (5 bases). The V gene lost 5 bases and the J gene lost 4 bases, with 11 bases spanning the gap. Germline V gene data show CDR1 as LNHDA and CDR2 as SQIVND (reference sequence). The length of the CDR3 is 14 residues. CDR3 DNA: TGTGCCAGTAGTGCCTCAGGGTATAATGAAAAACTGTTTTTT. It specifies CASSASGYNEKLFF.

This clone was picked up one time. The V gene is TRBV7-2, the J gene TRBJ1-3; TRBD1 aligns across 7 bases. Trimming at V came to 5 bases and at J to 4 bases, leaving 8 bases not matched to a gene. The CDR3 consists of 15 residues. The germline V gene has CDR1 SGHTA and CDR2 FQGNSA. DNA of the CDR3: TGTGCCAGCAGCCCAGGGGGGCTCCCAGGAAACACCATATATTTT. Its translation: CASSPGGLPGNTIYF.

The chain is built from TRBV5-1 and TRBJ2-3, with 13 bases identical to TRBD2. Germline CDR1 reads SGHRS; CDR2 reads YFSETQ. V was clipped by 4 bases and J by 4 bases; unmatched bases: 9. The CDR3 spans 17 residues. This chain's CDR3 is CASSKGLAGPTPDTQYF. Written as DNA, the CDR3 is TGCGCCAGCAGCAAGGGACTAGCGGGGCCCACGCCAGATACGCAGTATTTT. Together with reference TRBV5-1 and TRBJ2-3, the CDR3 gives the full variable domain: KAGVTQTPRYLIKTRGQQVTLSCSPISGHRSVSWYQQTPGQGLQFLFEYFSETQRNKGNFPGRFSGRQFSNSRSEMNVSTLELGDSALYLCASSKGLAGPTPDTQYFGPGTRLTVL.

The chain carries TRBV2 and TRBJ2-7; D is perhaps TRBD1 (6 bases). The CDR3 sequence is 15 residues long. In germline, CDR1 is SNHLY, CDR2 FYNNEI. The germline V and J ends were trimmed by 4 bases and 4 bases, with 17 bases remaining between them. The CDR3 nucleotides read TGTGCCAGCAGTGCTCCCGGTCAGGGGCGATACGAGCAGTACTTC. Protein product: CASSAPGQGRYEQYF. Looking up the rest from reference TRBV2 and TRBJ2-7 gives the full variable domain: EPEVTQTPSHQVTQMGQEVILRCVPISNHLYFYWYRQILGQKVEFLVSFYNNEISEKSEIFDDQFSVERPDGSNFTLKIRSTKLEDSAMYFCASSAPGQGRYEQYFGPGTRLTVT.

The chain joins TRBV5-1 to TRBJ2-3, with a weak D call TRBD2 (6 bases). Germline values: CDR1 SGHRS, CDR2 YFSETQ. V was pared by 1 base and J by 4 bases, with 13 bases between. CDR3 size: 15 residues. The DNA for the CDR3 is TGCGCCAGCAGCTTGATGGGGGGTTGGGCAGATACGCAGTATTTT. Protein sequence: CASSLMGGWADTQYF.

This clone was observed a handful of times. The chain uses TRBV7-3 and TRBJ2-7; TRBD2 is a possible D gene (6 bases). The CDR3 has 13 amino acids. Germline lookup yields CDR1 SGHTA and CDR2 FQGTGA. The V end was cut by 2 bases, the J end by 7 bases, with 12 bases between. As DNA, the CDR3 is TGTGCCAGCAGCTTATGGCCGAGCGGGGAGCAGTACTTC. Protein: CASSLWPSGEQYF. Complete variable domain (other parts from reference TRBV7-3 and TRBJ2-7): GAGVSQTPSNKVTEKGKYVELRCDPISGHTALYWYRQSLGQGPEFLIYFQGTGAADDSGLPNDRFFAVRPEGSVSTLKIQRTERGDSAVYLCASSLWPSGEQYFGPGTRLTVT.

CDR3 residues: CSVTPGGSNYGYTF. CDR3 nucleotides: TGCAGCGTGACCCCGGGAGGATCTAACTATGGCTACACCTTC. The J gene is TRBJ1-2, the V gene TRBV29-1; D is undetermined. Germline V gene data show CDR1 as SQVTM and CDR2 as ANQGSEA. Trimming pared 6 bases from V and 0 bases from J, leaving 14 bases between. The CDR3 extends over 14 amino acids. The whole variable domain, remainder taken from reference TRBV29-1 and TRBJ1-2, is SAVISQKPSRDICQRGTSLTIQCQVDSQVTMMFWYRQQPGQSLTLIATANQGSEATYESGFVIDKFPISRPNLTFSTLTVSNMSPEDSSIYLCSVTPGGSNYGYTFGSGTRLTVV.

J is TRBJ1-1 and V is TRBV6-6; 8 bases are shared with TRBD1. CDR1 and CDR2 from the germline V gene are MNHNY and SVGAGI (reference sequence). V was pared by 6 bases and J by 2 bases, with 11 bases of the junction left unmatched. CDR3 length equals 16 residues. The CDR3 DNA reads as TGTGCCAGCAGCCACTACCGGACAGGGTTAAACACTGAAGCTTTCTTT. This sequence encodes CASSHYRTGLNTEAFF.

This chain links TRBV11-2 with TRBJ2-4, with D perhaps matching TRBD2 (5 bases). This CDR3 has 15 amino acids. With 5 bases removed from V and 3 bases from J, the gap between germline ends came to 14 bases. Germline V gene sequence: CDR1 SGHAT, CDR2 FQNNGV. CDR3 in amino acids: CASSPPPRGKNIQYF. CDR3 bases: TGTGCCAGCAGCCCCCCCCCTCGGGGCAAAAACATTCAGTACTTC.

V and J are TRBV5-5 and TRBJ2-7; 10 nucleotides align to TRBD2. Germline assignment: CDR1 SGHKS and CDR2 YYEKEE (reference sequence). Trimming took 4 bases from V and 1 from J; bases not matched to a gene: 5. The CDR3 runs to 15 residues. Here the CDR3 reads CASSPGTSASYEQYF. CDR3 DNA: TGTGCCAGCAGCCCGGGGACTAGCGCGTCCTACGAGCAGTACTTC.

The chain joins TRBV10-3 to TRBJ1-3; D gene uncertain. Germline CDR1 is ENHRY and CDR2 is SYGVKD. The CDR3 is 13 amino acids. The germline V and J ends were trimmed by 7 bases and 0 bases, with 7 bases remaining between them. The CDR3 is CAIKQSSGNTIYF. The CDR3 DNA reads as TGTGCCATCAAACAGAGCTCTGGAAACACCATATATTTT.

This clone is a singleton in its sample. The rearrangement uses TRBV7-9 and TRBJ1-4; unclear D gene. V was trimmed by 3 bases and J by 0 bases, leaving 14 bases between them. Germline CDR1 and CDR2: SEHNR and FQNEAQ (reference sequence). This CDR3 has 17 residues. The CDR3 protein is CASSLYGPLATNEKLFF. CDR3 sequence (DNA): TGTGCCAGCAGCTTGTATGGACCGCTAGCAACTAATGAAAAACTGTTTTTT.